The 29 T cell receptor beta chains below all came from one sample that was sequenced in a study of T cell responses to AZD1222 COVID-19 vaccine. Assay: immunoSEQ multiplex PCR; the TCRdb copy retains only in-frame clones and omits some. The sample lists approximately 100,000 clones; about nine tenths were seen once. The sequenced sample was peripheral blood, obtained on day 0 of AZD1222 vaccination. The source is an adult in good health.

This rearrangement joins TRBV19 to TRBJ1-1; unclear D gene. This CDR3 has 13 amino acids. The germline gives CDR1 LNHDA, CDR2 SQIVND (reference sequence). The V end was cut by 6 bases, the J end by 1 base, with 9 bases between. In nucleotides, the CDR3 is TGTGCCAGTAGGATGGTGGGGAACACTGAAGCTTTCTTT. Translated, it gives CASRMVGNTEAFF.

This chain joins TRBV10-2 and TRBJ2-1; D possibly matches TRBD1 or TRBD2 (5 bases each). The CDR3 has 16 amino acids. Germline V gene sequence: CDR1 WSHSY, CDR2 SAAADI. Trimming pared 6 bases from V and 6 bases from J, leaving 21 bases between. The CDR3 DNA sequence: TGCGCCAGCAGGGGGGTTAATGGCGCCGTCATCAATGAGCAGTTCTTC. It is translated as CASRGVNGAVINEQFF.

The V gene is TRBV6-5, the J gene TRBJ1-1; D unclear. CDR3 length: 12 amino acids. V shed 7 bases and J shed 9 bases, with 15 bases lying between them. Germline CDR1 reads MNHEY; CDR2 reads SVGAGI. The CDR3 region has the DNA TGTGCCAGCACGGAGACATGGTTTCAAGCTTTCTTT. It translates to CASTETWFQAFF.

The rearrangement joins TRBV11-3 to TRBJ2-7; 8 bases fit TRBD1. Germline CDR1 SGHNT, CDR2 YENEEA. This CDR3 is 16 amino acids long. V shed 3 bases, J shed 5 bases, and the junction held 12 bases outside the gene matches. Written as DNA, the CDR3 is TGTGCCAGCAGCTTTCTAGCGAGACAGGGGTGGAACGAGCAGTACTTC. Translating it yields CASSFLARQGWNEQYF.

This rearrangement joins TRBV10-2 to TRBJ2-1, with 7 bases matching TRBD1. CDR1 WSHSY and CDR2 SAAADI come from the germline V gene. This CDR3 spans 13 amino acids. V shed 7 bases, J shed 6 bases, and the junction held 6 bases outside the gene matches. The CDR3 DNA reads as TGCGCCAGCACCTGGGACAGCCCCAATGAGCAGTTCTTC. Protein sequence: CASTWDSPNEQFF.

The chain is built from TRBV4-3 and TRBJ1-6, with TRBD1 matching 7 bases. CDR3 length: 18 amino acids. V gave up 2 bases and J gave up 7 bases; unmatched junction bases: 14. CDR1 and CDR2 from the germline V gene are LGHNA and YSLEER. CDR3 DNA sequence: TGCGCCAGCAGCCAAACAGCCGTGAGGGACAGTCTAAATTCACCCCTCCACTTT. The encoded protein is CASSQTAVRDSLNSPLHF.

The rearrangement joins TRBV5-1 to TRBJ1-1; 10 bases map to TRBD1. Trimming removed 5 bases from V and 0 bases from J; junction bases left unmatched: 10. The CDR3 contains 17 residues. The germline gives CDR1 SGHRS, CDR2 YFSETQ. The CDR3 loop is CASRMRRGTGVNTEAFF. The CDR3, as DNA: TGCGCCAGCAGAATGAGGAGGGGGACAGGGGTGAACACTGAAGCTTTCTTT.

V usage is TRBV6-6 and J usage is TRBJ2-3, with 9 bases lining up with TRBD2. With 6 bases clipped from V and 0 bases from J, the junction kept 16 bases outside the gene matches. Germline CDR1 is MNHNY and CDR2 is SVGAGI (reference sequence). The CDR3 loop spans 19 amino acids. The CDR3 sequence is CASSYPGAGAGGSTDTQYF. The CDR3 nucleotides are TGTGCCAGCAGCTACCCGGGGGCAGGAGCGGGAGGTAGCACAGATACGCAGTATTTT.

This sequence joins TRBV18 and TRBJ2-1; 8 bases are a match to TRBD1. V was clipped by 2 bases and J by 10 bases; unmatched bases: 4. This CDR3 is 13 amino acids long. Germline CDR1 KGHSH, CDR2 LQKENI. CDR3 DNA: TGTGCCAGCTCACCAGGGACAGGCAGGGAGCAGTTCTTC. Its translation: CASSPGTGREQFF.

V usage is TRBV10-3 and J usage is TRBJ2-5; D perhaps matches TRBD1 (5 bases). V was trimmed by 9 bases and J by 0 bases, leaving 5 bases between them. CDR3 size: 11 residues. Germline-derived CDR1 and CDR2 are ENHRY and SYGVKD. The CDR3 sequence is CAIGDQETQYF. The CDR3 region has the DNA TGTGCCATAGGGGACCAAGAGACCCAGTACTTC.

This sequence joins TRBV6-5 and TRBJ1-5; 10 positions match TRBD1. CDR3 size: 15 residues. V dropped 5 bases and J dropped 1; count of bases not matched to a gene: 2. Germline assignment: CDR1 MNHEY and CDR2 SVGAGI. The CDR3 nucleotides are TGTGCCAGCAGTCGGGACAGGGGAAGCAATCAGCCCCAGCATTTT. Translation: CASSRDRGSNQPQHF.

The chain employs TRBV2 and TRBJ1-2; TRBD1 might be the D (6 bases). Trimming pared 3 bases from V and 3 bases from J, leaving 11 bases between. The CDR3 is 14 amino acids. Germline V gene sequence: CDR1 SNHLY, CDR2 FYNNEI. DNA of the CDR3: TGTGCCAGCAGTGATCAGGGGACCTACTATGGCTACACCTTC. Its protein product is CASSDQGTYYGYTF.

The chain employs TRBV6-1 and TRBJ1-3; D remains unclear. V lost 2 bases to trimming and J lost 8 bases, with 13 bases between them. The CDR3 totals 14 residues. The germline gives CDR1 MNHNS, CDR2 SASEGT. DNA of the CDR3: TGTGCCAGCAGTGAAAGATCTGCCCGAGACACCATATATTTT. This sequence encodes CASSERSARDTIYF.

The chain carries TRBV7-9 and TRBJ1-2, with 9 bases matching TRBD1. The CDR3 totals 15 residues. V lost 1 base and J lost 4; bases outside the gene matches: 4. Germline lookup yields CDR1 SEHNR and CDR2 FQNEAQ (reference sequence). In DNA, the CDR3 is TGTGCCAGCAGCTTAGGACGGGACAGGGTCTATGGCTACACCTTC. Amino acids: CASSLGRDRVYGYTF.

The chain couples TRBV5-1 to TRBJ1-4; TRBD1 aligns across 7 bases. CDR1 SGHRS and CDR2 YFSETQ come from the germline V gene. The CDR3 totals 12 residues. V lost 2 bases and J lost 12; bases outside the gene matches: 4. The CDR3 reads CASSLQGTELFF. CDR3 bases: TGCGCCAGCAGCTTACAGGGGACGGAACTGTTTTTT.

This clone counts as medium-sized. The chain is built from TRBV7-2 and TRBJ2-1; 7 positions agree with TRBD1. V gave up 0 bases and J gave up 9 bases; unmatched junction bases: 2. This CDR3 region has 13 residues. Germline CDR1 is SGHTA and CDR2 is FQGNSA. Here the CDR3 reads CASSLAWTGEQFF. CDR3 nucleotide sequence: TGTGCCAGCAGCTTAGCGTGGACAGGTGAGCAGTTCTTC.

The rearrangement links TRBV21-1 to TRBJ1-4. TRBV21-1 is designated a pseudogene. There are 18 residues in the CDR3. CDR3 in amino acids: CASSMTTGGGAANEKLFF. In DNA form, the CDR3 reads TGTGCCAGCAGCATGACCACGGGAGGGGGGGCCGCTAATGAAAAACTGTTTTTT.

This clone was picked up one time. CDR3 sequence: CASDLLGGGTGTQYF. The CDR3 nucleotides read TGTGCCAGCGACCTACTAGGGGGGGGCACGGGGACCCAGTACTTC. This sequence joins TRBV6-5 and TRBJ2-5; weak D call: TRBD2 (7 bases). The length of the CDR3 is 15 residues. The V gene lost 8 bases and the J gene lost 7 bases, with 23 bases spanning the gap. Germline-derived CDR1 and CDR2 are MNHEY and SVGAGI.

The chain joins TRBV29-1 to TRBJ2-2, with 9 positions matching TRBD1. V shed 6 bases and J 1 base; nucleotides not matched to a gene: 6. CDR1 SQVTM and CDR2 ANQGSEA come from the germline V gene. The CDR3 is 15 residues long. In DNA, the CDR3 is TGCAGCGTCCCTGGGACAGGGAGGAACACCGGGGAGCTGTTTTTT. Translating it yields CSVPGTGRNTGELFF.

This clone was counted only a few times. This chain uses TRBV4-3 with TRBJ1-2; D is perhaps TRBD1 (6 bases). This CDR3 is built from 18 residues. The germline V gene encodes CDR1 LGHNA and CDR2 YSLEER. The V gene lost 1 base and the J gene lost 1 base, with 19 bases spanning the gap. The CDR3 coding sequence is TGCGCCAGCAGCCAAGCCCTCCACGGGGGGCGGATTAACTATGGCTACACCTTC. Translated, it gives CASSQALHGGRINYGYTF.

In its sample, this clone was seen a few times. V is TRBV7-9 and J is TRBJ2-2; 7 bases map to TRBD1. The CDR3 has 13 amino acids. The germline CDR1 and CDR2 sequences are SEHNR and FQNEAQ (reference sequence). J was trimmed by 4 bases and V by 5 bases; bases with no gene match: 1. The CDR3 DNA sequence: TGTGCCAGCAGCCGGGACAGCACCGGGGAGCTGTTTTTT. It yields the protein CASSRDSTGELFF.

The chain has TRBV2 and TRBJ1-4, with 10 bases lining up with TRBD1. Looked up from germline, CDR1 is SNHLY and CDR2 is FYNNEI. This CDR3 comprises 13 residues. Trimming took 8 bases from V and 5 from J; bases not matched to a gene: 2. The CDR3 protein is CASGQGVNEKLFF. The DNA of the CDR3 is TGTGCCAGCGGACAGGGGGTAAATGAAAAACTGTTTTTT.

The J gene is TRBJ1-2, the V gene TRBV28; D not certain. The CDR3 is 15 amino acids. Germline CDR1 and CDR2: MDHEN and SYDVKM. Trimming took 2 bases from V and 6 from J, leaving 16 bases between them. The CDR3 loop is CASSLRAGGVHGYTF. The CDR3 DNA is TGTGCCAGCAGTTTAAGGGCAGGAGGTGTACATGGCTACACCTTC.

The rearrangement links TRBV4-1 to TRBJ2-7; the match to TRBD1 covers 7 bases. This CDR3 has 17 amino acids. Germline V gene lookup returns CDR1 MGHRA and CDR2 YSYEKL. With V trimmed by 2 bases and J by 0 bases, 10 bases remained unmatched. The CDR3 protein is CASSQPIEGAPSYEQYF. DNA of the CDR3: TGCGCCAGCAGCCAACCTATCGAGGGGGCTCCCTCCTACGAGCAGTACTTC.

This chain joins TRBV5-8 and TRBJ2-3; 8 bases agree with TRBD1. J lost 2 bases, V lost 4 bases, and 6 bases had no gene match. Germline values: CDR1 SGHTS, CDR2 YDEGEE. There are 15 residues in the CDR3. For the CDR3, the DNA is TGTGCCAGCAGCCCTGGACAGGGCTTCACAGATACGCAGTATTTT. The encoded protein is CASSPGQGFTDTQYF. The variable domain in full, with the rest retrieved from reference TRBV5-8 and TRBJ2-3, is EAGVTQSPTHLIKTRGQQATLRCSPISGHTSVYWYQQALGLGLQFLLWYDEGEERNRGNFPPRFSGRQFPNYSSELNVNALELEDSALYLCASSPGQGFTDTQYFGPGTRLTVL.

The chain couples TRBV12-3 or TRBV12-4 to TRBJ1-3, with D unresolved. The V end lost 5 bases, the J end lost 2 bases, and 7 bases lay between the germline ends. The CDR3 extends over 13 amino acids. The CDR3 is CASSPYPGNTIYF. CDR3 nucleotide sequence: TGTGCCAGCAGTCCGTACCCTGGAAACACCATATATTTT.

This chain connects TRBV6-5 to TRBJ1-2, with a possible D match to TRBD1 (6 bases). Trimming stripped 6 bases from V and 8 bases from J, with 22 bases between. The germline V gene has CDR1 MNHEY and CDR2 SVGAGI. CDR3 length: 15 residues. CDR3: CASSPSRDTNGGYTF. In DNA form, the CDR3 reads TGTGCCAGCAGCCCCTCCCGGGACACTAACGGGGGCTACACCTTC.

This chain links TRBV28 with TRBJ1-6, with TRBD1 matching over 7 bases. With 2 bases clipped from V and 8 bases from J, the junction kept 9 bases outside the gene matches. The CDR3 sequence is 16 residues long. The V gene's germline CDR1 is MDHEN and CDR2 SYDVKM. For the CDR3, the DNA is TGTGCCAGCAGTTTAGTCCTTAGCCAGGGGGATTCACCCCTCCACTTT. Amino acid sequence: CASSLVLSQGDSPLHF.

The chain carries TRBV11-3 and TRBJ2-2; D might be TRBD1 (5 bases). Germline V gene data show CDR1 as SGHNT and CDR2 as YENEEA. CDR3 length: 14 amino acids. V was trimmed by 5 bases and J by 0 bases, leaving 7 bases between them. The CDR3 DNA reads TGTGCCAGCAGCCCACAGGCGAACACCGGGGAGCTGTTTTTT. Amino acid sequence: CASSPQANTGELFF.